A selection of T cell receptor beta chains follows, all from one sample in a study of T cell repertoires in cytomegalovirus infection. TCRdb reanalysed the reads using MiXCR and keeps one entry per CDR3 protein. The table records 450,000 to 650,000 distinct CDR3 sequences, 40% of them present only once. Their antigen targets remain unknown. This specimen consisted of cultured PBMCs, obtained from culture after CMV antigen stimulation. The receptors come from a human donor in good health (CMV status not recorded). Some clones in this sample may be carry-over from other donors' samples. The CDR3 runs from the conserved cysteine through the conserved F or W. Only part of the rows carry a size: once, few, many, or a class if the clone is expanded.

V,size,CDR3
TRBV7-6,few,CASSPPTGLAGAVSSYEQYF
TRBV25-1,NA,CASIEPTQGDTEAFF
TRBV6-6,few,CASSYSTFYGYTF
TRBV2,NA,CASSPDSPPANVLTF
TRBV7-8,NA,CASSRSGGISYERYF
TRBV2,NA,CASQDRGAPGANVLTF
TRBV6-1,few,CASTLSGTPNTGELFF
TRBV11-2,few,CASSLDLGLGETQYF
TRBV7-9,many,CASGSDSSQETQYF
TRBV10-3,NA,CAIRAGTAFETQYF
TRBV20-1,NA,CSARDTRTYEQYF
TRBV20-1,NA,CSASRSGSASYEQYF
TRBV27,NA,CASSLAGGRGMNIQYF
TRBV7-2,few,CASSWRGAQYF
TRBV7-2,few,CASSHGGGRSGETQYF
TRBV6-6,NA,CASGGPGGREAFF
TRBV7-9,NA,CASSLAGARLEQYF
TRBV5-1,NA,CASRPAGQSNEQFF
TRBV28,NA,CATQTGGNQPQHF
TRBV12-3/TRBV12-4,many,CASSSDGQGAHYGYTF
TRBV20-1,NA,CSALQGSQPQHF
TRBV7-9,NA,CASISRTDVFQETQYF
TRBV2,few,CASTRLAGVNEQFF
TRBV4-3,NA,CASSQGLADLPNEQFF
TRBV12-3/TRBV12-4,few,CASRGPSGGDEQFF
TRBV27,few,CASSVAYADTQYF
TRBV7-9,few,CASSSEKDSYYYEQYF
TRBV7-8,NA,CASSLAVGQGDTEAFF
TRBV4-2,NA,CASSQGPFLENEQFF
TRBV7-2,many,CASSLGIETQYF
TRBV7-2,many,CASSFRVTSGRPGTDTQYF
TRBV12-3/TRBV12-4,NA,CASSFYGYQAGGQETQYF
TRBV7-6,NA,CASSPTGTFTGELFF
TRBV7-2,NA,CASSLVAGGLPEQFF
TRBV11-2,NA,CASSLRVGLATDTQYF
TRBV7-6,NA,CASTPRDDRPPYEQYF
TRBV7-2,NA,CASSLTRVLTGQFF
TRBV2,few,CASSYTGGANTGELFF
TRBV20-1,NA,CSARGDTPAFF
TRBV7-2,NA,CASSLEAGGSDTHYF
TRBV4-1,NA,CASTSSGANVLTF
TRBV4-1,once,CASSLHPEYSNQPQHF
TRBV20-1,few,CSAKPWAYNEQFF
TRBV4-1,NA,CASSGSGRQYF
TRBV27,few,CASSWGVDYGYTF
TRBV4-1,NA,CASSQPGEISGNTIYF
TRBV12-3/TRBV12-4,few,CASSLAFEGETQYF
TRBV7-2,few,CASRDSGQPQHF
TRBV6-6,few,CASGLQGTTEAFF
TRBV24-1,NA,CATSELTSGVEDTQYF
TRBV12-5,NA,CASGLGESSMNEQFF
TRBV2,few,CASLGLTIMSSGNTIYF
TRBV2,NA,CASSEDIAQGRGNEQFF
TRBV7-4,few,CASSYGQGNSYSNQPQHF